This TCR beta chain was sequenced in a study of T cell repertoires in cytomegalovirus infection. Findings and caveats of the study: HLA-C-restricted CMV-specific TCR beta clonotypes were dominant in the ex vivo response.

TCRdb redid the calling of the reads with MiXCR, one entry per CDR3 protein. Here the sample spans fewer than 900,000 distinct CDR3 sequences, just under 30% being singletons. Germline V gene lookup returns CDR1 DFQATT and CDR2 SNEGSKA (reference sequence). J gave up 6 bases and V 6 bases, and 14 bases lay outside the gene matches. The CDR3 loop spans 15 amino acids. With respect to this clonotype: Its antigen is unidentified.

The specimen was cultured CD8+ T cells from PBMCs, collected from culture after CMV antigen stimulation. This rearrangement joins TRBV20-1 to TRBJ1-5, with 7 nucleotides matching TRBD1. The TCR was taken from a human donor in good health (CMV status not recorded). Some clones in this sample may be carry-over from other donors' samples. In nucleotides, the CDR3 is TGCAGTGCCCCTAATCCAGAGGGGGCCGGTCAGCCCCAGCATTTT. Translating it yields CSAPNPEGAGQPQHF.